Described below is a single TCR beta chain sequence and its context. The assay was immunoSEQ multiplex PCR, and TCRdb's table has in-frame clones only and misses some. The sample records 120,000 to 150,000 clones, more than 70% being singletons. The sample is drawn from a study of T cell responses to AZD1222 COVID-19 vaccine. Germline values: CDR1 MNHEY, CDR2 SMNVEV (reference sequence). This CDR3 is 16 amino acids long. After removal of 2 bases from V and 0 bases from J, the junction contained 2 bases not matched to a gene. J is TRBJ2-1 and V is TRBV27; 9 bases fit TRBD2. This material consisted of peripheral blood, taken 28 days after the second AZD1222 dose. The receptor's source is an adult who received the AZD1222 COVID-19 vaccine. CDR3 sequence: CASSLRLAASYNEQFF. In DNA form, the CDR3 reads TGTGCCAGCAGTTTAAGACTAGCGGCCTCCTACAATGAGCAGTTCTTC.